One and the same sample provided the 3 T cell receptor beta chains below, sequenced in a study of CD8+CD57+ T cells in acquired aplastic anemia. Profiles of TCR beta VDJ and CDR3 were generated from a genomic DNA template. Via MiXCR, TCRdb re-called the reads, giving one row per CDR3 protein. The repertoire holds around 160,000 distinct CDR3 sequences, with 47% as singletons. Individuals selected for sequencing had exhibited CD8+CD57+ cell expansion on flow cytometry. The specimen sequenced was sorted CD4+, CD8+, or CD8+CD57+ T cells (not recorded which) from PBMCs. All receptors come from a human donor with aplastic anemia.

The sample holds many counts of this clonotype. This chain connects TRBV9 to TRBJ1-1, with D uncertain. CDR3 length: 15 residues. The ends were cut back, 0 bases at V and 2 bases at J, with 11 bases in the middle. Germline lookup yields CDR1 SGDLS and CDR2 YYNGEE. The CDR3 is CASSVGAQTNTEAFF. The CDR3 nucleotides are TGTGCCAGCAGCGTAGGAGCTCAGACTAACACTGAAGCTTTCTTT. Together with reference TRBV9 and TRBJ1-1, the CDR3 gives the full variable domain: DSGVTQTPKHLITATGQRVTLRCSPRSGDLSVYWYQQSLDQGLQFLIQYYNGEERAKGNILERFSAQQFPDLHSELNLSSLELGDSALYFCASSVGAQTNTEAFFGQGTRLTVV.

This clonotype ranks as medium-sized. The rearrangement joins TRBV10-3 to TRBJ1-6, with D tentatively TRBD1 (6 bases). The CDR3 has 13 residues. The germline V gene has CDR1 ENHRY and CDR2 SYGVKD. V was shortened by 3 bases and J by 8 bases, with 8 bases between the two germline ends. DNA of the CDR3: TGTGCCATCAGTGACCGGACAGATTCACCCCTCCACTTT. Residues: CAISDRTDSPLHF.

This clonotype was observed many times. This chain links TRBV7-9 with TRBJ1-2, with TRBD1 as a possible D gene (5 bases). The V end was cut by 1 base, the J end by 3 bases, with 12 bases between. Germline loops: CDR1 SEHNR, CDR2 FQNEAQ (reference sequence). The CDR3 length is 15 residues. CDR3 sequence reads: CASSLGEGTYYGYTF. CDR3 DNA: TGTGCCAGCAGCTTAGGCGAGGGGACCTACTATGGCTACACCTTC.